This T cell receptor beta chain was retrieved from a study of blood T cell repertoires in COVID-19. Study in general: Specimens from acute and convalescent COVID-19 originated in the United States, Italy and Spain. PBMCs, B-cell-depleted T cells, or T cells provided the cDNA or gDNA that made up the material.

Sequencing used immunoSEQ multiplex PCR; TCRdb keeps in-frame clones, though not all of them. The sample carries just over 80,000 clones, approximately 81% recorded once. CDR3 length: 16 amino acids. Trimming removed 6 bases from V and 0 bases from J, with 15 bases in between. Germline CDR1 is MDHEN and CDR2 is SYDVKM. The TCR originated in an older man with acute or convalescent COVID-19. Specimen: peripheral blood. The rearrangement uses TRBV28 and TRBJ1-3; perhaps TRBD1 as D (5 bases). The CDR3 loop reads CASRPGGTASGNTIYF. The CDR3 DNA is TGTGCCAGCAGGCCCGGGGGAACAGCCTCTGGAAACACCATATATTTT.